This is a list of T cell receptor beta chains from one sample in a study of cytomegalovirus exposure and HLA in healthy donors. The repertoire was sequenced with immunoSEQ multiplex PCR; TCRdb's copy has only in-frame clones and lacks some. The table includes under 200,000 clones, approximately 67% detected once. The sequenced sample was PBMCs. These receptors were collected from a woman aged 18-29 years in good health and CMV-seropositive. Both conserved end residues are part of each CDR3. The order of the fields is D gene, V gene, J gene, clone size, CDR3 protein, CDR3 DNA. D genes are given only for firm matches. Clone size is stated in some rows and not others, as once, few, many or a class when expanded.

d_call: TRBD2; v_call: TRBV13; j_call: TRBJ2-1; clone_size: .; cdr3_aa: CASSPDLAGNYNEQFF; cdr3_nt: TGTGCCAGCAGCCCCGATCTAGCGGGGAACTACAATGAGCAGTTCTTC
d_call: .; v_call: TRBV19; j_call: TRBJ1-2; clone_size: .; cdr3_aa: CASSIDLRGYGYTF; cdr3_nt: TGTGCCAGTAGTATAGATCTAAGAGGCTATGGCTACACCTTC
d_call: .; v_call: TRBV11-2; j_call: TRBJ1-1; clone_size: .; cdr3_aa: CASSSRQDRGNTEAFF; cdr3_nt: TGTGCCAGCAGCTCTAGACAGGATCGGGGGAACACTGAAGCTTTCTTT
d_call: .; v_call: TRBV5-1; j_call: TRBJ2-5; clone_size: .; cdr3_aa: CASSPGVVETQYF; cdr3_nt: TGCGCCAGCAGCCCCGGAGTAGTCGAGACCCAGTACTTC
d_call: .; v_call: TRBV10-2; j_call: TRBJ1-1; clone_size: .; cdr3_aa: CASSVGEYGTEAFF; cdr3_nt: TGCGCCAGCAGCGTCGGGGAATACGGCACTGAAGCTTTCTTT
d_call: .; v_call: TRBV5-1; j_call: TRBJ2-7; clone_size: few; cdr3_aa: CASSLGTEVRYEQYF; cdr3_nt: TGCGCCAGCAGCTTGGGGACAGAGGTTAGATACGAGCAGTACTTC
d_call: .; v_call: TRBV30; j_call: TRBJ2-1; clone_size: .; cdr3_aa: CAWTPGGHEYNEQFF; cdr3_nt: TGTGCCTGGACCCCTGGGGGACACGAATACAATGAGCAGTTCTTC
d_call: TRBD1; v_call: TRBV29-1; j_call: TRBJ2-2; clone_size: .; cdr3_aa: CSAPGQVGTGELFF; cdr3_nt: TGCAGCGCCCCGGGACAGGTGGGAACCGGGGAGCTGTTTTTT
d_call: TRBD1; v_call: TRBV5-1; j_call: TRBJ1-2; clone_size: .; cdr3_aa: CASSFGQGSYGYTF; cdr3_nt: TGCGCCAGCAGCTTTGGACAGGGCTCCTATGGCTACACCTTC
d_call: .; v_call: TRBV19; j_call: TRBJ2-1; clone_size: .; cdr3_aa: CASTTGQTFNEQFF; cdr3_nt: TGTGCCAGTACCACAGGACAGACTTTCAATGAGCAGTTCTTC
d_call: TRBD1; v_call: TRBV9; j_call: TRBJ2-3; clone_size: .; cdr3_aa: CASSETDRGSTDTQYF; cdr3_nt: TGTGCCAGCAGCGAGACGGACAGGGGGAGCACAGATACGCAGTATTTT
d_call: .; v_call: TRBV6-1; j_call: TRBJ2-7; clone_size: .; cdr3_aa: CASSADLGGRSYEQYF; cdr3_nt: TGTGCCAGCAGTGCCGACCTGGGGGGGCGGTCCTACGAGCAGTACTTC
d_call: .; v_call: TRBV2; j_call: TRBJ2-7; clone_size: .; cdr3_aa: CASSLSYEQYF; cdr3_nt: TGTGCCAGCAGTTTAAGTTACGAGCAGTACTTC
d_call: TRBD1; v_call: TRBV4-2; j_call: TRBJ1-4; clone_size: .; cdr3_aa: CASSQDDRGGKLFF; cdr3_nt: TGTGCCAGCAGCCAGGACGACAGGGGGGGAAAACTGTTTTTT
d_call: .; v_call: TRBV5-4; j_call: TRBJ1-1; clone_size: few; cdr3_aa: CASSLLGLTEAFF; cdr3_nt: TGTGCCAGCAGCCTCCTGGGACTGACTGAAGCTTTCTTT
d_call: .; v_call: TRBV4-2; j_call: TRBJ1-2; clone_size: .; cdr3_aa: CASSQDMVANYGYTF; cdr3_nt: TGTGCCAGCAGCCAAGATATGGTAGCAAACTATGGCTACACCTTC
d_call: .; v_call: TRBV6-5; j_call: TRBJ1-2; clone_size: once; cdr3_aa: CASSYSFNGAINGYTF; cdr3_nt: TGTGCCAGCAGTTACTCCTTTAATGGAGCAATCAACGGCTACACCTTC
d_call: .; v_call: TRBV29-1; j_call: TRBJ2-1; clone_size: .; cdr3_aa: CSPGGPGSNEQFF; cdr3_nt: TGCAGTCCAGGGGGGCCCGGGTCCAATGAGCAGTTCTTC
d_call: TRBD1; v_call: TRBV27; j_call: TRBJ2-7; clone_size: .; cdr3_aa: CASGAGTGYEQYF; cdr3_nt: TGTGCCAGCGGCGCCGGGACAGGTTACGAGCAGTACTTC
d_call: .; v_call: TRBV19; j_call: TRBJ1-6; clone_size: once; cdr3_aa: CASSINRDLNNSPLHF; cdr3_nt: TGTGCCAGTAGTATCAACAGGGACCTCAATAATTCACCCCTCCACTTT
d_call: TRBD1; v_call: TRBV4-3; j_call: TRBJ1-1; clone_size: .; cdr3_aa: CASSHRTGNTEAFF; cdr3_nt: TGCGCCAGCAGCCATCGGACAGGGAACACTGAAGCTTTCTTT
d_call: TRBD1; v_call: TRBV2; j_call: TRBJ1-2; clone_size: .; cdr3_aa: CASSGQARSYTF; cdr3_nt: TGTGCCAGCTCCGGACAGGCCCGGAGCTACACCTTC
d_call: .; v_call: TRBV15; j_call: TRBJ2-7; clone_size: few; cdr3_aa: CATSTLRRGEQYF; cdr3_nt: TGTGCCACCAGCACCCTTAGACGGGGCGAGCAGTACTTC
d_call: .; v_call: TRBV5-1; j_call: TRBJ1-1; clone_size: .; cdr3_aa: CASSASTGNTEAFF; cdr3_nt: TGCGCCAGCAGCGCATCAACAGGGAACACTGAAGCTTTCTTT
d_call: TRBD2; v_call: TRBV12-5; j_call: TRBJ2-1; clone_size: .; cdr3_aa: CASGTTSGTYNEQFF; cdr3_nt: TGTGCTAGTGGAACGACTAGCGGGACTTACAATGAGCAGTTCTTC
d_call: TRBD2; v_call: TRBV11-2; j_call: TRBJ2-5; clone_size: .; cdr3_aa: CASSDKRGSGETQYF; cdr3_nt: TGTGCCAGCAGCGACAAGCGGGGGTCCGGGGAGACCCAGTACTTC
d_call: .; v_call: TRBV5-1; j_call: TRBJ1-3; clone_size: .; cdr3_aa: CASSRGRAWGNTIYF; cdr3_nt: TGCGCCAGCAGCCGAGGGCGTGCTTGGGGAAACACCATATATTTT
d_call: .; v_call: TRBV19; j_call: TRBJ2-7; clone_size: few; cdr3_aa: CASSLDVETYEQYF; cdr3_nt: TGTGCCAGTAGTTTAGACGTGGAGACCTACGAGCAGTACTTC
d_call: .; v_call: TRBV9; j_call: TRBJ2-7; clone_size: once; cdr3_aa: CASSVEAGGYEQYF; cdr3_nt: TGTGCCAGCAGCGTAGAAGCAGGAGGCTACGAGCAGTACTTC
d_call: .; v_call: TRBV6-5; j_call: TRBJ1-1; clone_size: .; cdr3_aa: CASSRGFKNTEAFF; cdr3_nt: TGTGCCAGCAGTCGGGGATTTAAGAACACTGAAGCTTTCTTT
d_call: .; v_call: TRBV27; j_call: TRBJ2-2; clone_size: .; cdr3_aa: CASSLGGRYTGELFF; cdr3_nt: TGTGCCAGCAGTCTCGGGGGACGGTACACCGGGGAGCTGTTTTTT
d_call: .; v_call: TRBV18; j_call: TRBJ1-5; clone_size: .; cdr3_aa: CASSPQVNSNQPQHF; cdr3_nt: TGTGCCAGCTCACCCCAGGTCAATAGCAATCAGCCCCAGCATTTT
d_call: .; v_call: TRBV30; j_call: TRBJ1-4; clone_size: .; cdr3_aa: CAWKPGPNEKLFF; cdr3_nt: TGTGCCTGGAAGCCAGGGCCAAATGAAAAACTGTTTTTT
d_call: .; v_call: TRBV9; j_call: TRBJ2-7; clone_size: few; cdr3_aa: CASSVGGRSYEQYF; cdr3_nt: TGTGCCAGCAGCGTAGGAGGGAGGTCCTACGAGCAGTACTTC
d_call: .; v_call: TRBV14; j_call: TRBJ2-7; clone_size: .; cdr3_aa: CASSQGALSEQYF; cdr3_nt: TGTGCCAGCAGCCAAGGGGCACTGTCCGAGCAGTACTTC
d_call: .; v_call: TRBV27; j_call: TRBJ1-1; clone_size: .; cdr3_aa: CASSRQSNTEAFF; cdr3_nt: TGTGCCAGCAGCCGACAGTCGAACACTGAAGCTTTCTTT